What follows describes a single T cell receptor (beta chain). The antigen is unknown. In germline, CDR1 is SEHNR, CDR2 FQNEAQ (reference sequence). The CDR3 contains 15 residues. TCRdb re-called the 5' RACE reads, yielding one record per CDR3 amino acid sequence without DNA. This table holds 150,000 or so distinct CDR3 sequences. This sample was taken from a study of T cells expressing NK-cell markers. Overall study: Each TCR beta repertoire originated in sorted T cells that were CD3+CD56+NKG2C+, CD3+CD56+NKG2C- or CD3+CD56-NKG2C+. Seven sequenced donors out of eight were HCMV-seropositive, one seronegative.

Study-wide results and caveats: CD8+ T cells in over 5 donors included dominant NKG2C+ clonotypes at roughly 1.0-7.0%.

The chain combines TRBV7-9 with TRBJ1-5. The TCR sequence derives from a woman between 18 and 75 years old in good health. Material: blood T cells: a sorted CD56 or NKG2C T cell subset, CD4+ or CD8+ T cells, or bulk PBMC T cells (not recorded which). This chain's CDR3 is CASSTGTQFNQPQHF.